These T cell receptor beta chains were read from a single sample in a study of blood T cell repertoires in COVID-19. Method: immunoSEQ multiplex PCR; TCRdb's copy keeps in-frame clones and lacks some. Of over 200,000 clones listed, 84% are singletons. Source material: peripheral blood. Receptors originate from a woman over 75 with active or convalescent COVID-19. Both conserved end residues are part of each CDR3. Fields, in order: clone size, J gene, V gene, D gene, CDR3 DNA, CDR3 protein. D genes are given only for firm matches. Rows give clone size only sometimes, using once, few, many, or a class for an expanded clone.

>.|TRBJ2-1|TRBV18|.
TGTGCCAGCTCACCAGAGGGTCGGAACAATGAGCAGTTCTTC
CASSPEGRNNEQFF
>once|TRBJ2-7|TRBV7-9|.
TGTGCCAGCAGCCTAGTCGGAGGCCGTAGCTCCTACGAGCAGTACTTC
CASSLVGGRSSYEQYF
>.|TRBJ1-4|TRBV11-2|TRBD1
TGTGCCAGCAGCCCGGGACAGGGGGCTGAAAAACTGTTTTTT
CASSPGQGAEKLFF
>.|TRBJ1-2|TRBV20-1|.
TGCAGTGCTAGTACTTCGATGACAGCTAACTATGGCTACACCTTC
CSASTSMTANYGYTF
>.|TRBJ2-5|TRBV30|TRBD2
TGTGCCTGGAGTGTAGGGGCTAGCGGGGGGGCCTGGGAGACCCAGTACTTC
CAWSVGASGGAWETQYF
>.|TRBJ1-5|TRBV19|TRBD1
TGTGCCAGTACCCGGGGACAGAACTTCAATCAGCCCCAGCATTTT
CASTRGQNFNQPQHF
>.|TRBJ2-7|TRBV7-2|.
TGTGCCAGCAGCTTAAGTACGGGAGCCAGCTCCTACGAGCAGTACTTC
CASSLSTGASSYEQYF
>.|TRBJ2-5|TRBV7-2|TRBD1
TGTGCCAGCAGGCCGGGACAGGGGCACCAAGAGACCCAGTACTTC
CASRPGQGHQETQYF
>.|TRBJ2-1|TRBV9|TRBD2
TGTGCCAGCAGCCCCGGGACTAGGGGAAATGAGCAGTTCTTC
CASSPGTRGNEQFF
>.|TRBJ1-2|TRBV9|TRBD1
TGTGCCAGCACCCCATTAGGGGCAGGGGGCGCAGTATACACCTTC
CASTPLGAGGAVYTF
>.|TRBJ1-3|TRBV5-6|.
TGTGCCAGCTTGGATGCTCAGGGGAAAAAAAACACCATATATTTT
CASLDAQGKKNTIYF
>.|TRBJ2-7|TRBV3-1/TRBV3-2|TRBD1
TGTGCCAGCAGCCAGGGACAGATGGGGTTCTCCTACGAGCAGTACTTC
CASSQGQMGFSYEQYF
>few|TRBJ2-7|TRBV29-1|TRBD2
TGCAGCGTTGAATTTCTAGCGGGAGGGCCAGACTACGAGCAGTACTTC
CSVEFLAGGPDYEQYF
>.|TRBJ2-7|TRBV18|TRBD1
TGTGCCAGCTCACTTGGACAGGGGGCGCTGAACGAGCAGTACTTC
CASSLGQGALNEQYF
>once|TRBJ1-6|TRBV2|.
TGTGCCAGCAGTGAGTTTTCAGCCTATAATTCACCCCTCCACTTT
CASSEFSAYNSPLHF
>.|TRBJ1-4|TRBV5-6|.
TGTGCCAGCAGCTTCCTGGGGGGAGTAACTAATGAAAAACTGTTTTTT
CASSFLGGVTNEKLFF
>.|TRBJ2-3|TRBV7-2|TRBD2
TGTGCCAGCAGCATCCTACTAGCGGGGGCTAGCACAGATACGCAGTATTTT
CASSILLAGASTDTQYF
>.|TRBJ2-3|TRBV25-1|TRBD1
TGTGCCAGCAGCCTCCTCACAGGGGCGGGCACAGATACGCAGTATTTT
CASSLLTGAGTDTQYF
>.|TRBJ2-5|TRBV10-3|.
TGTGCCATCAGGGAAGGGGGCCAAGAGACCCAGTACTTC
CAIREGGQETQYF
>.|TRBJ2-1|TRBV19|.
TGTGCCAGTAGTATAGATCGAGGACAGTCCTACAATGAGCAGTTCTTC
CASSIDRGQSYNEQFF
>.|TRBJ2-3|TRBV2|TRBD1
TGTGCCAGCAACCGTCGACAGGGAAGGGATACGCAGTATTTT
CASNRRQGRDTQYF
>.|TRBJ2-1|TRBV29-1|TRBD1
TGCAGCGCCCAAAGGGACAGGAACTACAATGAGCAGTTCTTC
CSAQRDRNYNEQFF
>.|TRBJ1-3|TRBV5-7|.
TGTGCCAGCAGCTACCCCCAGGTACGCTCTGGAAACACCATATATTTT
CASSYPQVRSGNTIYF
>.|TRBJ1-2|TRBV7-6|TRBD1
TGTGCCAGCAGCTTAGGACAGGGTAGGGGCTACACCTTC
CASSLGQGRGYTF
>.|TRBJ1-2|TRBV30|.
TGTGCCTGGAGTGTACGGGGAGGCGGCTACACCTTC
CAWSVRGGGYTF
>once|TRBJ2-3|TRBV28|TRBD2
TGTGCCAGCAGTTCGGCCCCATCCTTCTACGGGGGGGCCACAGATACGCAGTATTTT
CASSSAPSFYGGATDTQYF
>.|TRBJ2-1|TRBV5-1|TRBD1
TGCGCCAGCAGCCCCGGGACAGGAGAAAATGAGCAGTTCTTC
CASSPGTGENEQFF
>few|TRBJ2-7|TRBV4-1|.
TGCGCCAGCAGCCAAGATCCAGGGGTCCTCTACGAGCAGTACTTC
CASSQDPGVLYEQYF
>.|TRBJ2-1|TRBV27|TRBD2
TGTGCCAGCAGTCCATTAGCGGGAGGGCTAATAGGCAATGAGCAGTTCTTC
CASSPLAGGLIGNEQFF
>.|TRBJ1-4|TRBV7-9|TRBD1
TGTGCCAGCAGCTCACCCAGGCCACAGGGGATGGATGAAAAACTGTTTTTT
CASSSPRPQGMDEKLFF
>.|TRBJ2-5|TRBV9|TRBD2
TGTGCCAGCAGCGTAGGTGGGGTGGCTAGCGGGGGGACCCAAGAGACCCAGTACTTC
CASSVGGVASGGTQETQYF
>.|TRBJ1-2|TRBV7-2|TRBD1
TGTGCCACCAGTCGGGGACAGAGCTATGGCTACACCTTC
CATSRGQSYGYTF
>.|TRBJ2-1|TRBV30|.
TGTGCCGTCTCGGTGTATCTTTTGAATGAGCAGTTCTTC
CAVSVYLLNEQFF
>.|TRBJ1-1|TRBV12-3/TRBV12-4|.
TGTGCCAGCAGTTTTGGGGACACGCAAACTTTT
CASSFGDTQTF
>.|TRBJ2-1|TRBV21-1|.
TGTGCCAGCAGCACCGAGATAAAGTGGGGACAGGACCCTCACTCCTACAATGAGCAGTTCTTC
CASSTEIKWGQDPHSYNEQFF
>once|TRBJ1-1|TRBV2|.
TGTGCCAGCAGCGGGGAGGGGTGGACTGAAGCTTTCTTT
CASSGEGWTEAFF
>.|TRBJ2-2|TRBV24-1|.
TGTGCCACCAGTGGGCTTGTGAACACCGGGGAGCTGTTTTTT
CATSGLVNTGELFF
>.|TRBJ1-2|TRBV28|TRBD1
TGTGCCAGCAGCCCCCGACAGGGAATTCCCTTCTATGGCTACACCTTC
CASSPRQGIPFYGYTF
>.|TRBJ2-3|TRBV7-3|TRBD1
TGTGCCAGCAGCCCCAGGACAGGGAACACAGATACGCAGTATTTT
CASSPRTGNTDTQYF
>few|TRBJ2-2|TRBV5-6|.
TGTGCCAGCAGCTTGGGACAGCCGAACACCGGGGAGCTGTTTTTT
CASSLGQPNTGELFF
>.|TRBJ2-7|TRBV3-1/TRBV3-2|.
TGTGCCAGCAGCCAAGATTGGAACAGATATAGCGAGCAGTACTTC
CASSQDWNRYSEQYF
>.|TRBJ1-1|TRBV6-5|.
TGTGCCAGCAGTTTTCAGGGGAGGGGGAACACTGAAGCTTTCTTT
CASSFQGRGNTEAFF
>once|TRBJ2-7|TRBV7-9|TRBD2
TGTGCCAGCAGCCAGAGGGGACTAGCGGGGGACGAGCAGTACTTC
CASSQRGLAGDEQYF
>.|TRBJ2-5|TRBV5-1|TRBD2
TGCGCCAGCAGCTTGAGTCCAGCGGGGCAAGAGACCCAGTACTTC
CASSLSPAGQETQYF
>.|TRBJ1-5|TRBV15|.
TGTGCCACCAGCAGGTCAAGCCCAGGGGGCAATCAGCCCCAGCATTTT
CATSRSSPGGNQPQHF
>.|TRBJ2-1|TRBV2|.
TGTGCCAGAAACGCCGGGACGGAGGGGAATGAGCAGTTCTTC
CARNAGTEGNEQFF
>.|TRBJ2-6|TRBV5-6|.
TGTGCCAGCAGCTTAAATTCCAACTCTGGGGCCAACGTCCTGACTTTC
CASSLNSNSGANVLTF
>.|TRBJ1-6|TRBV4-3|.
TGCGCCAGCAGCCAAGACATAACCCGACAGATTTCACCCCTCCACTTT
CASSQDITRQISPLHF
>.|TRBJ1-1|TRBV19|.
TGTGCCAGTACGCAGGGAGGGGGCACTGAAGCTTTCTTT
CASTQGGGTEAFF
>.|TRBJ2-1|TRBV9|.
TGTGCCAGCAGCGTGACAGGACTAGTCTGGGAGCAGTTCTTC
CASSVTGLVWEQFF